The 7 T cell receptor beta chains below come from one sample, sequenced in a study of T cell responses to AZD1222 COVID-19 vaccine. Measured with immunoSEQ multiplex PCR; TCRdb has only the in-frame clones, and not every one. The sample lists around 160,000 clones, 75% to 95% occurring once. This material consisted of peripheral blood, taken on day 0 of MenACWY control vaccination. These receptors were obtained from an adult in good health.

The chain combines TRBV11-2 with TRBJ2-2, with 8 positions matching TRBD2. This CDR3 is 14 amino acids long. The ends lost 4 bases at V and 3 bases at J; junction bases unmatched: 1. CDR1 is SGHAT and CDR2 is FQNNGV in the germline V gene. Written as DNA, the CDR3 is TGTGCCAGCAGCTCACTAGCGGACACCGGGGAGCTGTTTTTT. This translates into CASSSLADTGELFF.

This clone was counted only a few times. The chain links TRBV15 to TRBJ2-1, with D unresolved. Deletions cut 5 bases from V and 3 bases from J, with 11 bases between. Per germline, CDR1 LNHNV and CDR2 YYDKDF (reference sequence). The CDR3 totals 14 residues. The CDR3 coding sequence is TGTGCCACCAGCTCCCGCCCGTTCTACAATGAGCAGTTCTTC. Translating gives CATSSRPFYNEQFF.

The chain links TRBV5-6 to TRBJ1-2, with 11 nucleotides matching TRBD1. Germline assignment: CDR1 SGHDT and CDR2 YYEEEE. V lost 5 bases, J lost 0 bases, and 3 bases stayed unmatched. The CDR3 covers 15 residues. The CDR3 is CASRDRGLSNYGYTF. CDR3 bases: TGTGCCAGCAGGGACAGGGGGCTTTCTAACTATGGCTACACCTTC.

The chain couples TRBV7-6 to TRBJ2-5, with 10 bases aligning to TRBD2. The germline gives CDR1 SGHVS, CDR2 FNYEAQ. This CDR3 has 15 amino acids. J was trimmed by 5 bases and V by 3 bases; bases with no gene match: 6. The CDR3 spells CASSFQSGRAETQYF. CDR3 sequence (DNA): TGTGCCAGCAGCTTTCAGAGCGGGAGGGCCGAGACCCAGTACTTC.

This chain joins TRBV5-5 and TRBJ1-1; weak D call: TRBD1 (5 bases). Germline lookup yields CDR1 SGHKS and CDR2 YYEKEE (reference sequence). V lost 5 bases and J lost 0, with 14 bases in between. The CDR3 spans 15 residues. CDR3 protein: CASSFSGALNTEAFF. For the CDR3, the DNA is TGTGCCAGCAGTTTCTCCGGGGCACTGAACACTGAAGCTTTCTTT.

The chain links TRBV29-1 to TRBJ2-2; a weak D match, TRBD1 (5 bases). CDR1 and CDR2 (germline): SQVTM, ANQGSEA. V shed 7 bases and J shed 5 bases, with 17 bases lying between them. The CDR3 covers 14 residues. The CDR3 here is CSAGRTPRTGELFF. The CDR3 DNA reads as TGCAGCGCAGGCCGGACACCCAGAACCGGGGAGCTGTTTTTT.

The genes are TRBV27 and TRBJ1-1, with TRBD1 identical over 11 bases. The germline V gene encodes CDR1 MNHEY and CDR2 SMNVEV (reference sequence). The CDR3 loop spans 15 amino acids. Trimming at V came to 5 bases and at J to 1 base, leaving 3 bases not matched to a gene. The CDR3 loop reads CASSHGQGANTEAFF. Written as DNA, the CDR3 is TGTGCCAGCAGTCACGGACAGGGGGCGAACACTGAAGCTTTCTTT.